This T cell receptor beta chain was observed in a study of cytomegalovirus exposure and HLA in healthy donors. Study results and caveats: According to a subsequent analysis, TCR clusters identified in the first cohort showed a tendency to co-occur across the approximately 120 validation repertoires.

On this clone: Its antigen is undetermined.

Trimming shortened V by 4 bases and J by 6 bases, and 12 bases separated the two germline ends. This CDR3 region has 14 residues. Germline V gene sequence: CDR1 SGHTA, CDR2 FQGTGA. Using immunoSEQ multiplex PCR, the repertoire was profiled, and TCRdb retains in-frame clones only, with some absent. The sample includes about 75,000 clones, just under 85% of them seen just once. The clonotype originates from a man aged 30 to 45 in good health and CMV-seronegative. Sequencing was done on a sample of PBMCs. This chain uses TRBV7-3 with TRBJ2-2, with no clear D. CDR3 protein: CASSSRRGAGELFF. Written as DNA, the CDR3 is TGTGCCAGCAGCTCCCGCAGAGGAGCCGGGGAGCTGTTTTTT.